The T cell receptor beta chain described here comes from a study of T cells in Graves' hyperthyroidism and ophthalmopathy (dated by TCRdb to the late 2010s). Background on the whole study: Peripheral blood samples were taken at initial diagnosis, before any treatment was given. In several Graves' hyperthyroidism patients, the study also compared T-cell repertoires from thyroid tissue with T-cell repertoires from blood. The approximately 98 discovery patients were randomly divided into training and test sets at a 7:3 ratio. The paper describes TCR Vbeta CDR3 sequencing of more than 120 peripheral blood samples, made up of some 40 ophthalmopathy patients, approximately 73 hyperthyroidism patients and some 17 progressor patients. Prospective prediction of ophthalmopathy was tested in an independent validation cohort consisting of roughly 19 hyperthyroidism patients and approximately 16 patients who later progressed to ophthalmopathy. TCR V-J signatures able to tell the groups apart were searched for in a discovery cohort of 100 patients, of whom over 40 had Graves' ophthalmopathy and around 58 had stable Graves' hyperthyroidism. Following sampling, methimazole starting at 30 mg daily was given to hyperthyroidism patients, and high-dose intravenous methylprednisolone was given to ophthalmopathy patients.

The TCR beta CDR3 regions were amplified from RNA transcripts. For the first round of RT-PCR on the TCR CDR3, the HTBI primer set was used together with the Qiagen OneStep RT-PCR kit. Libraries were constructed in a second round of multiplex PCR, after which size selection and purification were performed. The libraries were sequenced on an Illumina HiSeq2000 using paired-end 100 bp reads. As for the original processing: SOAPnuke was used to process the raw data, throwing out any read that contained adapters or uncalled bases, had a mean Phred below 15, or lacked an exact constant-primer or identifier match. COPE v1.2.5 was used to merge high-quality paired reads, and clonotypes were defined as unique nucleotide sequences. Clonotypes were aligned to IMGT TRBV, TRBD and TRBJ reference segments using MiTCR v1.1. Only V-J combinations with frequency above 0.0001, covering about 99% of repertoires, were analysed. The TCS score was defined as the ratio of F50 (clonal expansion) to E x V (chaos), calculated using BLOSUM62-based TCRdist between CDR3 peptides within each V-J. Welch's t-statistics and random forest reduced around 510 V-J features to 13, which were used in a naive Bayes classifier (R e1071). TCRdb ran its own pipeline on the public reads, namely fastp trimming at Q25 and MiXCR clone calling, and kept in-frame beta chains. Every CDR3 protein is listed once, alongside the most common genes and DNA of its rows. TCRdb assigned the V and J calls; the authors' analysis was not used. The sample includes hundreds of thousands of distinct CDR3 sequences, with roughly 15% observed a single time. The ten largest account for approximately 13% of the sample.

Ophthalmopathy patients had moderately to severely active disease, Clinical Activity Score of at least 3, NOSPECS grade of at least 4, and duration under 3 months. Exclusion was applied to patients with uncontrolled infections, other autoimmune diseases, pregnancy or lactation. Clinical symptoms, serum thyroxine and TRAb, thyroid ultrasound, and orbital computed tomography formed the basis for the diagnoses. PBMCs were separated from 7.5 to 10 ml of fresh peripheral blood using Ficoll-Paque density gradient centrifugation. Trizol reagent was used to extract total RNA, and RNA quality was then checked on an Agilent 2100 Bioanalyzer. Study-wide findings and limitations: A model built on a 13 V-J signature distinguished ophthalmopathy from stable hyperthyroidism, reaching roughly 88% sensitivity and under 84% specificity in cross-validation and 80%/75% in testing. No statistical method was used to set the sample size in advance, and investigators knew the group allocation. In validation, progression to ophthalmopathy was predicted by the model with 65% to 71% sensitivity and 72.22% specificity, a median of roughly 6 months before onset. Blood samples also contained most of the expanded thyroid clonotypes (frequency above 0.001), which suggests that blood repertoires may reflect thyroid immune responses.

From the germline V gene, CDR1 is SGHTA and CDR2 is FQGNSA. The CDR3, from cysteine to phenylalanine, totals 15 residues. Only the CDR3 part of the read is kept: 45 bases, read in frame from the first base. V ends up 7 bases short and J 4 bases short, with an unmatched junction base count of 9. This clonotype was recorded at least ten times. There is no known antigen for this receptor. It has no much larger one-base neighbor in the sample; base qualities were not kept. In this chain, TRBV7-2 is recombined with TRBJ2-1, and 8 bases in between align with TRBD2. This clonotype originated in a woman between 45 and 60 years old with Graves' ophthalmopathy. The sample comprised blood. The nucleotides read TGTGCCAGCATCCAACGGGGCGGGAGGTACAATGAGCAGTTCTTC. This is translated as CASIQRGGRYNEQFF.